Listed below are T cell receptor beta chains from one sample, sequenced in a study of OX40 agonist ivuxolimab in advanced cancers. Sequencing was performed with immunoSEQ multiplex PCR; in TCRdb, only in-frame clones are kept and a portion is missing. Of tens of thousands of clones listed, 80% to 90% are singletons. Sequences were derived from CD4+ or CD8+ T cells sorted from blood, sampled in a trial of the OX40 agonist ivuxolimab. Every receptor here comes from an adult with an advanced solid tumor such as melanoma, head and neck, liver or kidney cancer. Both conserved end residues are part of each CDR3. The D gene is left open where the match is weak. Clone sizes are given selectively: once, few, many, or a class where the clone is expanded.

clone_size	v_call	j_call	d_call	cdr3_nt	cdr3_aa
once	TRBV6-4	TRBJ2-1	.	TGTGCCAGCAGTGCCCGCCCGGAGAATGAGCAGTTCTTC	CASSARPENEQFF
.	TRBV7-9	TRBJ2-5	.	TGTGCCAGCAGCTTAAGGCCCGACAGGCCGGAGGAAGAGACCCAGTACTTC	CASSLRPDRPEEETQYF
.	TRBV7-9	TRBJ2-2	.	TGTGCCAGCAGCTTCAGGAGGGTCCGCACCGGGGAGCTGTTTTTT	CASSFRRVRTGELFF
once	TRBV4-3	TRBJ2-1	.	TGCGCCAGCAGCGGGGGCAGTTCCTACAATGAGCAGTTCTTC	CASSGGSSYNEQFF
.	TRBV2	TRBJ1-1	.	TGTGCCAGCAGTGAGGTGTACGAGAGGACTGAAGCTTTCTTT	CASSEVYERTEAFF
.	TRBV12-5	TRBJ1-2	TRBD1	TGTGCTAGTGGAAACCGGGACAGGGGGCTCTATGGCTACACCTTC	CASGNRDRGLYGYTF
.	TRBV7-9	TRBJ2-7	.	TGTGCCAGCAGCTTAGAGAGCGCGGGCTCCTACGAGCAGTACTTC	CASSLESAGSYEQYF
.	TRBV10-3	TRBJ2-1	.	TGTGCCATCAGTGAGTCGGGGCGGAGCTCCTACAATGAGCAGTTCTTC	CAISESGRSSYNEQFF
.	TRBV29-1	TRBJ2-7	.	TGCAGCGCAGTGGACGGATACGAGCAGTACTTC	CSAVDGYEQYF
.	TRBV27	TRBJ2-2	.	TGTGCCAGCAGGCAGGGCGGGGAGCTGTTTTTT	CASRQGGELFF
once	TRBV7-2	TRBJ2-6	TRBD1	TGTGCCAGCAGCTTAGCCGACAGGGCTTACTCTGGGGCCAACGTCCTGACTTTC	CASSLADRAYSGANVLTF
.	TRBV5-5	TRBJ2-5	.	TGTGCCAGCAGCTGGCCCCGGGACACCTTGCCCTCGGGAGACCAAGAGACCCAGTACTTC	CASSWPRDTLPSGDQETQYF
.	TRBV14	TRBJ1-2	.	TGTGCCAGCAGCCAGGGCAGGACCTATGGCTACACCTTC	CASSQGRTYGYTF
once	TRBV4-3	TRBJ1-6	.	TGCGCCAGCAGCCCGGGCCCGGGTTTAAATAATTCACCCCTCCACTTT	CASSPGPGLNNSPLHF
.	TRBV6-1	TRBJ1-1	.	TGTGCCAGCAGTGATGGGCCCCGGCGGATGAACACTGAAGCTTTCTTT	CASSDGPRRMNTEAFF
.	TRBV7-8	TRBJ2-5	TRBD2	TGTGCCAGCAGCTGGCAGCGGGGGGGCCGGGAGACCCAGTACTTC	CASSWQRGGRETQYF
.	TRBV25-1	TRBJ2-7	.	TGTGCCAGCAGTGTGAGAGACTACGAGCAGTACTTC	CASSVRDYEQYF
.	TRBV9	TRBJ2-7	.	TGTGCCAGCAGCGTAGGCGGAGAGGACTACGAGCAGTACTTC	CASSVGGEDYEQYF
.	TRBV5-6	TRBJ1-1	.	TGTGCCAGCAGCTTACTAAACGATCGGGACATGAACACTGAAGCTTTCTTT	CASSLLNDRDMNTEAFF
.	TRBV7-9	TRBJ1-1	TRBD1	TGTGCCAGCAGCTTCGGGACAGGGGGCGAAGCTTTCTTT	CASSFGTGGEAFF
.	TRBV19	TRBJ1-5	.	TGTGCCAGTAGACCAGGGAGGGGGTTTAATCAGCCCCAGCATTTT	CASRPGRGFNQPQHF
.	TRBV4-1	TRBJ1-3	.	TGCGCCAGCAGCCAAGTGGAAGCGCGTGGAAACACCATATATTTT	CASSQVEARGNTIYF
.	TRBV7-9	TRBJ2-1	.	TGTGCCAGCAGCCCATCTATAAATGAGCAGTTCTTC	CASSPSINEQFF
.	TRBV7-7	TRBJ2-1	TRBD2	TGTGCTAGCAGCCCGCTAGCGGGGGGATACAATGAGCAGTTCTTC	CASSPLAGGYNEQFF
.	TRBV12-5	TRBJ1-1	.	TGTGCTAGTGGTTTGGGAGTACAGGTGAACACTGAAGCTTTCTTT	CASGLGVQVNTEAFF
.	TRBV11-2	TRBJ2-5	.	TGTGCCAGCAGCGCCCGAGAGACCCAGTACTTC	CASSARETQYF
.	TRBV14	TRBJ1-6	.	TGTGCCAGCAGCGATCGTTATTCACCCCTCCACTTT	CASSDRYSPLHF
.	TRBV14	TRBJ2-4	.	TGTGCCAGCAGCCAGACGGGACACCTAGCCAAAAACATTCAGTACTTC	CASSQTGHLAKNIQYF
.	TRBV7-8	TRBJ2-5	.	TGTGCCAGCAGCTCGGCGACAGGTCAAGAGACCCAGTACTTC	CASSSATGQETQYF
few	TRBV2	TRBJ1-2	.	TGTGCCAGCACCAATAACTATGGCTACACCTTC	CASTNNYGYTF
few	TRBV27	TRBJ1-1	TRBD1	TGTGCCAGCAGTTTGGCAGGGGGCATAAACACTGAAGCTTTCTTT	CASSLAGGINTEAFF
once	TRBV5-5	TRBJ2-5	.	TGTGCCAGCAGCCCCCCATATACCGAAGAGACCCAGTACTTC	CASSPPYTEETQYF
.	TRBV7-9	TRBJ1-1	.	TGTGCCAGCAGCTTAGGTACAAGGGAAGCTTTCTTT	CASSLGTREAFF
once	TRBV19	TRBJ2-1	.	TGTGCCAGTAGTCCCTCGGGGGATGAGCAGTTCTTC	CASSPSGDEQFF
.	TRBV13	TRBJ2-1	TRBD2	TGTGCCAGCAGTCTAGCGGGATGGGTCAATGAGCAGTTCTTC	CASSLAGWVNEQFF
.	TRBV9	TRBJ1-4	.	TGTGCCAGTAGTCGCGGAGGGGGAATTGATGAAAAACTGTTTTTT	CASSRGGGIDEKLFF
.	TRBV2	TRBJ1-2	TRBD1	TGTGCCAGCAGTATATTGAGGGGGCGAGACTATGGCTACACCTTC	CASSILRGRDYGYTF
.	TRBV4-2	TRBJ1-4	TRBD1	TGTGCCAGCAGCCAGGAGGGGACAGGGGACGAAAAACTGTTTTTT	CASSQEGTGDEKLFF
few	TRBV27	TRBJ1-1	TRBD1	TGTGCCAGCAGTTTAGGGACAGGGAACACTGAAGCTTTCTTT	CASSLGTGNTEAFF
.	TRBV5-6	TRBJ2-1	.	TGTGCCAGCAGCTTGGGGACCGGGATGTGGGAGCAGTTCTTC	CASSLGTGMWEQFF
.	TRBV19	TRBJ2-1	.	TGTGCCAGTAGTAAACCGGGACGACTTTCCTACAATGAGCAGTTCTTC	CASSKPGRLSYNEQFF
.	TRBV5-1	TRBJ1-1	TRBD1	TGCGCCAGCGCATTTCAGGGGGGCACTGAAGCTTTCTTT	CASAFQGGTEAFF
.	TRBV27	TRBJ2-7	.	TGTGCCAGCAGTTACGGATTCTCCTACGAGCAGTACTTC	CASSYGFSYEQYF
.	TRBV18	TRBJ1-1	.	TGTGCCAGCTCACCACTAAAGGGCGTTGAGATTGAAGCTTTCTTT	CASSPLKGVEIEAFF
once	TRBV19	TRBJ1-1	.	TGTGCCAGTATTTGGCGGGCTGAAGCTTTCTTT	CASIWRAEAFF
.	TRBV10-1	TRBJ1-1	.	TGCGCCAGCAGTGAGTCAGCCTACACTGAAGCTTTCTTT	CASSESAYTEAFF
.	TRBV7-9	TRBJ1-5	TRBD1	TGTGCCAGCAGCTCCGACAGGGAAAAAAGGCAGCCCCAGCATTTT	CASSSDREKRQPQHF
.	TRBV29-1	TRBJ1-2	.	TGCAGCGTTGACGCGAACTATGGCTACACCTTC	CSVDANYGYTF
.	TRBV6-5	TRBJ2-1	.	TGTGCCAGCAGTGCCGGCTCTGTAATGGCCAATGAGCAGTTCTTC	CASSAGSVMANEQFF
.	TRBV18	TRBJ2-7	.	TGTGCCAGCTCACCACGGGAACAGAACCTAATCTACGAGCAGTACTTC	CASSPREQNLIYEQYF
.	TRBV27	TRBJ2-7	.	TGTGCCAGCAGTTTAGGTGGGGGTTCCCCGGGGGAGCAGTACTTC	CASSLGGGSPGEQYF
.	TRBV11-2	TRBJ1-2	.	TGTGCCAGCAGCTTAGGCCGGGGTAATGGCTACACCTTC	CASSLGRGNGYTF
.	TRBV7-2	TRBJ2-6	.	TGTGCCAGCAGCCTAATGACTGGGGCCAACGTCCTGACTTTC	CASSLMTGANVLTF
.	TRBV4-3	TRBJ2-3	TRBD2	TGCGCCAGCAGCCAAGGACTAGCGGGGCTCACAGATACGCAGTATTTT	CASSQGLAGLTDTQYF
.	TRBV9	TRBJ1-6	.	TGTGCCAGCAGCGTAGGGGTGGATTCACCCCTCCACTTT	CASSVGVDSPLHF
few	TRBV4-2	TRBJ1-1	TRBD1	TGTGCCAGCAGCCCCAGACAGGGGGGGAGCACTGAAGCTTTCTTT	CASSPRQGGSTEAFF
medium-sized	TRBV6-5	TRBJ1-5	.	TGTGCCAGCAGTTCATGGGCCGCCAATCAGCCCCAGCATTTT	CASSSWAANQPQHF
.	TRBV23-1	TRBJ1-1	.	TGCGCCAGCAGTCAATCCAACGAATCCCCGGGTCGGACTGAAGCTTTCTTT	CASSQSNESPGRTEAFF
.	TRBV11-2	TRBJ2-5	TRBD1	TGTGCCAGCAGCTTAGATCCCAGAAAACAGGGGAAAGAGACCCAGTACTTC	CASSLDPRKQGKETQYF